These T cell receptor beta chains were read from a single sample in a study of T cell changes during pregnancy in multiple sclerosis. The data were produced by immunoSEQ multiplex PCR, yet TCRdb's version contains in-frame clones alone and is incomplete. The sample lists approximately 30,000 clones, 87% occurring once. Material: CD8+ T cells from peripheral blood mononuclear cells, obtained in the first trimester of pregnancy. These receptors came from a female donor with multiple sclerosis, enrolled in a pregnancy study. Each CDR3 is given with its conserved first and last residue. D genes are given only for firm matches. Expanded clones get a size class; other rows say once, few or many, or leave the size out.

D	size	V	J	CDR3	DNA
-	few	TRBV5-6	TRBJ1-1	CASRELMNTEAFF	TGTGCCAGCAGGGAGTTAATGAACACTGAAGCTTTCTTT
-	-	TRBV4-3	TRBJ2-7	CASSQGGGGSYEQYF	TGCGCCAGCAGCCAAGGGGGAGGAGGCTCCTACGAGCAGTACTTC
TRBD1	-	TRBV16	TRBJ2-1	CASSQRTGPYNEQFF	TGTGCCAGCAGCCAGCGGACAGGTCCTTACAATGAGCAGTTCTTC
TRBD1	-	TRBV9	TRBJ2-7	CASSVGQTSYEQYF	TGTGCCAGCAGCGTGGGACAGACCTCCTACGAGCAGTACTTC
TRBD1	-	TRBV6-1	TRBJ2-7	CASSVGGPGQVSYEQYF	TGTGCCAGCAGTGTGGGGGGACCGGGACAGGTTTCCTACGAGCAGTACTTC
-	-	TRBV9	TRBJ2-1	CASSVSNSLDEQFF	TGTGCCAGCAGCGTATCAAACTCTTTGGATGAGCAGTTCTTC
TRBD1	-	TRBV7-9	TRBJ1-2	CASSPALGQENYGYTF	TGTGCCAGCAGCCCAGCCCTGGGACAGGAGAACTATGGCTACACCTTC
TRBD2	-	TRBV4-3	TRBJ2-1	CASSQGGLAAANEQFF	TGCGCCAGCAGCCAAGGGGGACTAGCAGCGGCTAATGAGCAGTTCTTC
-	once	TRBV5-1	TRBJ2-7	CASSLRGDPTYEQYF	TGCGCCAGCAGCTTGCGCGGGGACCCGACCTACGAGCAGTACTTC
TRBD2	-	TRBV7-9	TRBJ2-3	CASSILAGGPIDTQYF	TGTGCCAGCAGCATACTAGCGGGGGGGCCGATAGATACGCAGTATTTT
-	-	TRBV19	TRBJ2-1	CASSPTGSSYNEQFF	TGTGCCAGTAGCCCGACGGGGAGCTCCTACAATGAGCAGTTCTTC
TRBD2	-	TRBV11-2	TRBJ2-7	CASALAGALEQYF	TGTGCCAGCGCCCTAGCGGGTGCTCTCGAGCAGTACTTC